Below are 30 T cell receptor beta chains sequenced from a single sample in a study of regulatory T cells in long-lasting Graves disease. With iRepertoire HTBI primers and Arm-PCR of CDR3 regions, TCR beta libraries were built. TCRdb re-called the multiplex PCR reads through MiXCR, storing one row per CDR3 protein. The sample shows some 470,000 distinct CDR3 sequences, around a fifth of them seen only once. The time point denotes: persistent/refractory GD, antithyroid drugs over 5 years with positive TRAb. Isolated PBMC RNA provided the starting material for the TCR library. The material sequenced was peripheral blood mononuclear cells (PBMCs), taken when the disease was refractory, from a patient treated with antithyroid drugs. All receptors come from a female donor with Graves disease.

DNA of the CDR3: TGTGCCAGTGGGGAGACCGCGGACACCGGGGAGCTGTTTTTT. Protein: CASGETADTGELFF. This sequence joins TRBV25-1 and TRBJ2-2, with D maybe TRBD2 (5 bases). Germline V CDR1 and CDR2: MGHDK, SYGVNS. V lost 9 bases to trimming and J lost 3 bases, with 14 bases between them. CDR3 length: 14 residues.

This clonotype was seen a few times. The chain's CDR3 is CATSLRAGVGEQYF. Written as DNA, the CDR3 is TGTGCCACCAGCCTCCGAGCGGGAGTGGGTGAGCAGTACTTC. The chain uses TRBV15 and TRBJ2-7; TRBD2 matches 8 bases. CDR3 size: 14 residues. CDR1 is LNHNV, CDR2 YYDKDF, per germline (reference sequence). J lost 7 bases, V lost 5 bases, and 10 bases had no gene match.

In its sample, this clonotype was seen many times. The CDR3 spells CASRTGGGTEAFF. DNA of the CDR3: TGTGCCAGCAGAACAGGGGGAGGCACTGAAGCTTTCTTT. The gene calls are TRBV2 and TRBJ1-1; TRBD1 matches 8 bases. Germline V lookup: CDR1 SNHLY, CDR2 FYNNEI. This CDR3 has 13 residues. The V segment lost 6 bases and the J segment 4 bases; nucleotides outside the gene matches: 4.

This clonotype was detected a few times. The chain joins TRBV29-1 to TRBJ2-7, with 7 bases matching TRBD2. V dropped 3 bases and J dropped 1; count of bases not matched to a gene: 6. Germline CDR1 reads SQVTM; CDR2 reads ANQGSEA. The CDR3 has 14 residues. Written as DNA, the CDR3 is TGCAGCGTTGAGAGCGGGACCGATTCCTACGAGCAGTACTTC. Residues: CSVESGTDSYEQYF.

The CDR3 loop is CASSPDRSTGPYNEQFF. As DNA, the CDR3 is TGTGCCAGCAGCCCCGACAGAAGTACGGGCCCTTACAATGAGCAGTTCTTC. This sequence joins TRBV11-2 and TRBJ2-1, with a possible D match to TRBD1 (5 bases). The CDR3 loop spans 17 amino acids. The V gene's germline CDR1 is SGHAT and CDR2 FQNNGV. The ends were cut back, 5 bases at V and 4 bases at J, with 21 bases in the middle.

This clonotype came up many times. In DNA form, the CDR3 reads TGTGCCAGCAACCCGGGGCCCTCGGAGGACGAGCAGTACTTC. This encodes CASNPGPSEDEQYF. V gene TRBV28 combines with J gene TRBJ2-7; TRBD1 or TRBD2 may be the D gene (5 bases each). The CDR3 consists of 14 residues. V was clipped by 7 bases and J by 5 bases, with 18 bases between them. Germline V CDR1 and CDR2: MDHEN, SYDVKM.

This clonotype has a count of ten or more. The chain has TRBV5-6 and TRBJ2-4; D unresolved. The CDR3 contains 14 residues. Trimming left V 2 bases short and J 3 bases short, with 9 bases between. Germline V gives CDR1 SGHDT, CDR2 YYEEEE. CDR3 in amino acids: CASSLWSSKNIQYF. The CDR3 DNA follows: TGTGCCAGCAGCTTATGGAGCAGCAAAAACATTCAGTACTTC.

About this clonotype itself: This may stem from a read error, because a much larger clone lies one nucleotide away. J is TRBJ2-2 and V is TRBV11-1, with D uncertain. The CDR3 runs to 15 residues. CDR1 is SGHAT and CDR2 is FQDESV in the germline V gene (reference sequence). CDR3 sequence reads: CASSPARPDTGELFF. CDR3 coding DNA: TGCGCCAGCAGCCCCGCGAGGCCGGACACCGGGGAGCTGTTTTTT. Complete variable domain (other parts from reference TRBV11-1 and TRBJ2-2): EAEVAQSPRYKITEKSQAVAFWCDPISGHATLYWYRQILGQGPELLVQFQDESVVDDSQLPKDRFSAERLKGVDSTLKIQPAELGDSAMYLCASSPARPDTGELFFGEGSRLTVL.

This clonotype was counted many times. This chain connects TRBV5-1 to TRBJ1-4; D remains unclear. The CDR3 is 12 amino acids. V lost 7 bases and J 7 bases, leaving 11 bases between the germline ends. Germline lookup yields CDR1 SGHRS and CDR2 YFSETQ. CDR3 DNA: TGCGCCAGCTCACGGGATGGTGAAAAACTGTTTTTT. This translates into CASSRDGEKLFF.

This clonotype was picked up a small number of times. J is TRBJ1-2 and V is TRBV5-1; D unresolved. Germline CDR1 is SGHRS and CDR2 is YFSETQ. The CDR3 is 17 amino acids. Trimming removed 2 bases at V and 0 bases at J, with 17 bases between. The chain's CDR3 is CASSFTFMENPNYGYTF. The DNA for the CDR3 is TGCGCCAGCAGCTTCACCTTCATGGAGAACCCTAACTATGGCTACACCTTC. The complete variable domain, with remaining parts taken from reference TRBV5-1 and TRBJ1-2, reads KAGVTQTPRYLIKTRGQQVTLSCSPISGHRSVSWYQQTPGQGLQFLFEYFSETQRNKGNFPGRFSGRQFSNSRSEMNVSTLELGDSALYLCASSFTFMENPNYGYTFGSGTRLTVV.

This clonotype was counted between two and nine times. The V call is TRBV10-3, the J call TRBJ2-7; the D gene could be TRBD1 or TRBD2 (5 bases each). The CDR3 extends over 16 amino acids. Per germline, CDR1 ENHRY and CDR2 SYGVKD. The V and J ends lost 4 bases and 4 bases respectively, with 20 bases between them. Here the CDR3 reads CAISGSAAGTSYEQYF. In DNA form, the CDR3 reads TGTGCCATCAGTGGATCCGCGGCCGGGACCTCATACGAGCAGTACTTC.

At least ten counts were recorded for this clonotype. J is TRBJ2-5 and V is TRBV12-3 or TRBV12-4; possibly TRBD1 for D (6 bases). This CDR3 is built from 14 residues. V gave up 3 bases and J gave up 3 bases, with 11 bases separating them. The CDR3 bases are TGTGCCAGCAGTTTCTCCGCAGGGGAAGAGACCCAGTACTTC. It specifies CASSFSAGEETQYF.

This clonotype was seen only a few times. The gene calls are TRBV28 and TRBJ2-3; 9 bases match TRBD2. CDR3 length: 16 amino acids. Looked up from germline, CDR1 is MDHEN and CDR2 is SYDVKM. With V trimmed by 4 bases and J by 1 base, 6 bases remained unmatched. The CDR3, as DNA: TGTGCCAGCAGTTCCCACAGACTAGCGGGCACAGATACGCAGTATTTT. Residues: CASSSHRLAGTDTQYF.

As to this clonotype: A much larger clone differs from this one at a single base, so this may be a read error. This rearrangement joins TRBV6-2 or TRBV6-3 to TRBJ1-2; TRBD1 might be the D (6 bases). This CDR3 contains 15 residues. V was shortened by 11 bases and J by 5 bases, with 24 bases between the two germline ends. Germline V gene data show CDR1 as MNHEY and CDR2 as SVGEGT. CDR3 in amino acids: CADQGLQAGFYGYTF. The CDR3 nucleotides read TGTGCCGACCAGGGGTTACAGGCCGGATTTTATGGCTACACCTTC.

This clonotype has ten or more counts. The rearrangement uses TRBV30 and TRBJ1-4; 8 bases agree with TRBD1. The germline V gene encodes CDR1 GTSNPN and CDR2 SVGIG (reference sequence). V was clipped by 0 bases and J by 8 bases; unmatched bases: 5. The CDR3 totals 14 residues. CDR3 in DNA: TGTGCCTGGAGTGTCCAGGGGGCTGACGAAAAACTGTTTTTT. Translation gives CAWSVQGADEKLFF.

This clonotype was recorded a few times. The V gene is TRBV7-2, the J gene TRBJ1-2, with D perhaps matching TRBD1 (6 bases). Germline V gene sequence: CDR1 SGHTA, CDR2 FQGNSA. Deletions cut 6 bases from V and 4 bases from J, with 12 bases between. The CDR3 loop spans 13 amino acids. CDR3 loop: CASSSPGAYGYTF. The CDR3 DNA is TGTGCCAGCAGTTCCCCAGGGGCCTATGGCTACACCTTC.

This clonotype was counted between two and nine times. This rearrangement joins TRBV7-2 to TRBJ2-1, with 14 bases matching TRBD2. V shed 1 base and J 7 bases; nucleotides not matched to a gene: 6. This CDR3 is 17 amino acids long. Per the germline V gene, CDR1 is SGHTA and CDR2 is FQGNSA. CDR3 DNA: TGTGCCAGCAGCTTAGGGAGTCGGACTAGCGGGAGGAATGAGCAGTTCTTC. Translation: CASSLGSRTSGRNEQFF.

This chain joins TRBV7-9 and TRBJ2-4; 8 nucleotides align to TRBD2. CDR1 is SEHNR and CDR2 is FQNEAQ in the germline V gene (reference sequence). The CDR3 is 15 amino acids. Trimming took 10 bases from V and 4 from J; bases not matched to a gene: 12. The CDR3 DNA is TGTGCCACCTCCCCGGCTAGCGGGCTGAAAAACATTCAGTACTTC. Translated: CATSPASGLKNIQYF.

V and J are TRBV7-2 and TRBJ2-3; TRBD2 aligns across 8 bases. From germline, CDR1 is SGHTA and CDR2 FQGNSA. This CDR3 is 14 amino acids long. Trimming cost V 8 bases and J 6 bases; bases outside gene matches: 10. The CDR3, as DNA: TGTGCCAGCTTAACTGGACTAGCAGGCGATACGCAGTATTTT. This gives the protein CASLTGLAGDTQYF.

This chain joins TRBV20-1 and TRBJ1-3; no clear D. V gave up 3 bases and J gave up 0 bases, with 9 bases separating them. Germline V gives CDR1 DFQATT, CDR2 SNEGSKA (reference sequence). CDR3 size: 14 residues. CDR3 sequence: CSARERISGNTIYF. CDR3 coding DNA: TGCAGTGCTAGGGAGAGGATCTCTGGAAACACCATATATTTT.

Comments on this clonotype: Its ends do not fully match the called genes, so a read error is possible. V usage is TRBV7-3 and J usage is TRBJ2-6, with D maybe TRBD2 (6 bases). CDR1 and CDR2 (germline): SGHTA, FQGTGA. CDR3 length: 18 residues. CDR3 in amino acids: CASSPGPQNPIGGNVLTF. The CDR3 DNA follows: TGTGCCAGCAGCCCGGGGCCACAGAACCCCATCGGGGGCAACGTCCTGACTTTC.

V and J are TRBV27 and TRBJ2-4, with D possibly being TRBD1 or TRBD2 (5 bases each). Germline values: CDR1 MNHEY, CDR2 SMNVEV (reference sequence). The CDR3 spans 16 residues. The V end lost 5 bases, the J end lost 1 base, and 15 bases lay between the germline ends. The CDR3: CASSTRDPRAKNIQYF. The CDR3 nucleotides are TGTGCCAGCAGTACCCGGGACCCCCGGGCCAAAAACATTCAGTACTTC.

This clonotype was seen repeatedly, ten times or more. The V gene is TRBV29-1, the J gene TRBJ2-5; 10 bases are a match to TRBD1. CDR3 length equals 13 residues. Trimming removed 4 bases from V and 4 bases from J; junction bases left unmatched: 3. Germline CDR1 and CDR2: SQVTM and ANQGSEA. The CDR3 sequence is CSVVRTGGETQYF. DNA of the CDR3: TGCAGCGTTGTTAGGACAGGGGGAGAGACCCAGTACTTC.

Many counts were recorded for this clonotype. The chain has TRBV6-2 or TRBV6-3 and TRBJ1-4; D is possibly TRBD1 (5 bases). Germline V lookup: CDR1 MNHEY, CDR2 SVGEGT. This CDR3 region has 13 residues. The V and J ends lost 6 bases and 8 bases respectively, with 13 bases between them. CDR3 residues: CASRRTGAEKLFF. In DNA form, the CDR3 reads TGTGCCAGCAGAAGAACAGGCGCCGAAAAACTGTTTTTT.

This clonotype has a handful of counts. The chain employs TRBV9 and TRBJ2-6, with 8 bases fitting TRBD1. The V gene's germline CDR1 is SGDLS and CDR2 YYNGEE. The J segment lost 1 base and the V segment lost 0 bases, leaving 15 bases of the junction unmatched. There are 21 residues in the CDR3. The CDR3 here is CASSVDLHFVTGVSGANVLTF. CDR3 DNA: TGTGCCAGCAGCGTAGACCTCCACTTTGTGACAGGGGTGTCTGGGGCCAACGTCCTGACTTTC.

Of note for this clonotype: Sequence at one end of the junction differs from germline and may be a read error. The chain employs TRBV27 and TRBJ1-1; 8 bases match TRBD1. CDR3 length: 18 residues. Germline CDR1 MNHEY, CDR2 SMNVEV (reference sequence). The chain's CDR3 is CASSLNGRGLVLNTKAFF. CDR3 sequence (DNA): TGTGCCAGCAGTTTAAATGGCAGGGGGCTCGTACTGAACACTAAAGCTTTCTTT.

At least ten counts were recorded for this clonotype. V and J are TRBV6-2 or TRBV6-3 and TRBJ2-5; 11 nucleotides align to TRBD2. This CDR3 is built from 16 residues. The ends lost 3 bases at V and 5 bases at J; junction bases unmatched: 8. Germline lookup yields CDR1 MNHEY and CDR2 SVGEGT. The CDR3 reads CASSYSGRAQWETQYF. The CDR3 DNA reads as TGTGCCAGCAGTTATAGCGGGAGGGCCCAGTGGGAGACCCAGTACTTC.

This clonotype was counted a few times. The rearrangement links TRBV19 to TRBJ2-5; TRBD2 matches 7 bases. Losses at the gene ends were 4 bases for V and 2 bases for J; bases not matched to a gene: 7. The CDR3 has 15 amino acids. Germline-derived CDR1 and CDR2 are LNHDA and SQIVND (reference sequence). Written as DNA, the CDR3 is TGTGCCAGTAGTAAGGCGGGAGCGTTTCAAGAGACCCAGTACTTC. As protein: CASSKAGAFQETQYF.

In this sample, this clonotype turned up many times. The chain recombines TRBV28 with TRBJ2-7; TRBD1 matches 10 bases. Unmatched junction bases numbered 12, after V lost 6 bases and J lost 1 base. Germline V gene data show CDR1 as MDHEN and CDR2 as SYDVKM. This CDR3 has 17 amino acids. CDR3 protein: CASRPGQGNSRSYEQYF. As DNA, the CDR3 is TGTGCCAGCAGACCGGGACAGGGGAATTCGAGGTCCTACGAGCAGTACTTC.

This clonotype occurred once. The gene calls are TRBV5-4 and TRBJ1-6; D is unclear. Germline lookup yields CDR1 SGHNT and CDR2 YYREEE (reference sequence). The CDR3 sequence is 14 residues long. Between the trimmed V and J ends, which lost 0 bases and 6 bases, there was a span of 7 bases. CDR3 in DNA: TGTGCCAGCAGCTTGGAGACAAGTAATTCACCCCTCCACTTT. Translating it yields CASSLETSNSPLHF. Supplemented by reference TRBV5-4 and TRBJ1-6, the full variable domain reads ETGVTQSPTHLIKTRGQQVTLRCSSQSGHNTVSWYQQALGQGPQFIFQYYREEENGRGNFPPRFSGLQFPNYSSELNVNALELDDSALYLCASSLETSNSPLHFGNGTRLTVT.